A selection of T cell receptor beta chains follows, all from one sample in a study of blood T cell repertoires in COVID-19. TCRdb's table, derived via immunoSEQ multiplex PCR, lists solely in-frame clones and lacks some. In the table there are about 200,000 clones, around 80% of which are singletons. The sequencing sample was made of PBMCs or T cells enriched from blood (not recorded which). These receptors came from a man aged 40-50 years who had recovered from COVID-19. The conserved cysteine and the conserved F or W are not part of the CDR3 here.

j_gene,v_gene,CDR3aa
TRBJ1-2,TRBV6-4,ASSDSAGVYGYT
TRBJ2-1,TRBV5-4,ASSHYDRNNEQF
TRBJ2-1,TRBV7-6,ASSQSTGSYNEQF
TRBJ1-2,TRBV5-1,ASSLAYGGGGGYT
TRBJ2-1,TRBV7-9,ASSPQSGNNEQF
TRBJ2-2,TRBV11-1,ASTSYNPGELF
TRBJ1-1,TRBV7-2,ASSFSGGAVRTEAF
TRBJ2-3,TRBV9,ASSGGQGGAPTDTQY
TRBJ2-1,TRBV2,ASRLLSGGVNEQF
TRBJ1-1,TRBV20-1,SASTPYTEAF
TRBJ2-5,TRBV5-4,ASSFPLAGRETQY
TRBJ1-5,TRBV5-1,ASSLEGIQPQH
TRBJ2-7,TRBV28,ATGGRPLHEQY
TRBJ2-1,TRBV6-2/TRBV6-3,ASSYFDSLGNEQF
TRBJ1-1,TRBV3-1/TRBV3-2,ASSRGVDTEAF
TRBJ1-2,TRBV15,ATSSPGNYGYT
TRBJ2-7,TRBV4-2,ASSQDVAESYEQY
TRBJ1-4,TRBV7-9,ASSLSTEKLF
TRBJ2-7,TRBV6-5,ASTTGYEQY
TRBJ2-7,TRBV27,ASSLSDRETYEQY
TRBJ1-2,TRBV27,ASSTDRAYGYT
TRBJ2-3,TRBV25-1,ASSPITGEADTQY
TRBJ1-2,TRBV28,ASTQQGTYGYT
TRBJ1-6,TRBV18,ASSPQGQQNSPLH
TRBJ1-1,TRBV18,ASSRLVALGAGRAEAF
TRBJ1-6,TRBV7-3,ASSLSSSAGGRSPLH
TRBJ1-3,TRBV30,AHGGLGNTIY
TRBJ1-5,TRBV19,ASSMWQGGQPQH
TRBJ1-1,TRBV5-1,ASSPEGGRTEAF
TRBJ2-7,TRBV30,AWWGAGGPWGEQY
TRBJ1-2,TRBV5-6,ASSLVTGEEGGYT
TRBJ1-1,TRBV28,AGSSDRWGRLNTEAF
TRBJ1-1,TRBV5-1,ASDWGPLRGNTEAF
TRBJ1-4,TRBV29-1,SVSGTGGVSGREKLF
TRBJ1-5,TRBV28,ASKQGYQPQH
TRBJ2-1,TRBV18,ASSETEVGNEQF
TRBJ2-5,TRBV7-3,ASSEGQGAPETQY
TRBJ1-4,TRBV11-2,ASSLGQGAEKLF
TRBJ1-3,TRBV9,ASSEGAAGNTIY
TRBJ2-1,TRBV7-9,ASSPGQGYNEQF
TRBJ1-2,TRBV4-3,ASSPGISNYGYT
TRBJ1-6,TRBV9,ASSVATGDSPLH
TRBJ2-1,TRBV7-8,ASGIAREGNEQF
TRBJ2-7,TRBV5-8,ASSLGQSYEQY
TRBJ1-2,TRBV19,ASSMGDRVNYGYT
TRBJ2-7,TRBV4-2,ASSQEPAGGLSYEQY
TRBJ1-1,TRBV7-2,ASSLGATEAF
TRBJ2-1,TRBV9,ASSVASEQF
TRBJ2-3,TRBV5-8,ASSFSFNQWDTQY
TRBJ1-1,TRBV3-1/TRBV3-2,ASSEEREVTEAF
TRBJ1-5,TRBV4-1,ASSQAAGPNQPQH
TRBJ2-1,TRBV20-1,SASLPSGNNEQF